This T cell receptor beta chain was sequenced for a study of blood T cells in healthy people across ages (dated by TCRdb to 2013 to 2016). With respect to the entire study: Template switching captured roughly one uniquely barcoded TCR beta cDNA molecule per two T cells in model experiments. To track age-related changes in TCR beta repertoire diversity, the study relied on deep sequencing normalized with unique cDNA molecular identifiers. Four age groups were formed from the donors: young (average about 16 years), middle-aged (approximately 40), aged (around 68) and long-lived (82). Donors of different ages were randomly distributed across sequencing lanes to avoid experimental bias. For two donors (one aged 18 to 29 and one aged 80 or older), the study analyzed two additional independent replicas of 1 million unique cDNA reads from the same blood draw. Study-wide findings and limitations: Observed TCR beta diversity per million T cells fell roughly linearly with age, and a significant reduction was already apparent by age around 40. Bulk unsorted PBMC profiling prevented conclusive comparison of naive and antigen-experienced compartments. Estimates of total diversity based on one million sequenced T cells were considered lower bounds and underestimates. Compared with the aged group, the long-lived group had more naive CD4+ T cells, fewer expanded clones and increased TCR diversity, a pattern suggesting age selection. The percentage of naive T cells measured by flow cytometry correlated strongly with observed TCR beta diversity. Because the CMV infection status of the donors was unknown, age-related changes in expanded clonotypes may potentially have been confounded.

The roughly 39 donors, aged about 6 to 95 years, were systemically healthy Caucasian individuals from Russia. Roughly 9.5 milliliters of peripheral blood were drawn from each donor into EDTA-treated Vacutainer tubes. Ficoll-Paque density-gradient centrifugation was used to isolate PBMCs, with at least 6.5 million per sample. Total RNA, at least 5 micrograms per sample, was extracted from PBMCs with Trizol reagent. The percentages of naive CD45RAhigh/CD27high T cells were determined by flow cytometry on a PBMC aliquot from every donor. In its sample, this clonotype was seen many times. The target of this receptor is not known. Base qualities were left out, and no much larger clone turns up one base away. At the junction V is shortened by 2 bases and J by 4 bases; bases outside the gene matches: 11. CDR1 and CDR2 are read off the germline V gene (reference sequence) as SGHKS and YYEKEE. The cysteine opens and the phenylalanine closes a CDR3 of 18 amino acids. Of the read, only the CDR3 DNA is kept; its 54 bases are in frame from base 1.

Library prep was done by 5' RACE. TCRdb records Illumina HiSeq 2500 as the sequencer. A second PCR of roughly 7 to 12 cycles was run with a J-beta primer mix and a sample-barcoded 5' primer. A unique molecular identifier was introduced onto each TCR beta cDNA molecule by a template-switch 5' adaptor carrying 12 random nucleotides. Each sample yielded at least 2.5 million CDR3-containing paired-end reads. The Mint cDNA synthesis kit, primed by a TRBC-specific oligonucleotide, was used to synthesize first-strand cDNA from all RNA. All cDNA was treated with uracil-DNA glycosylase and then went through a first 18-cycle PCR with the universal primers M1SS and BC2_uni_R. Per the authors' processing: Normalization of each sample was performed by random selection of 1 million high-quality reads, each carrying a distinct molecular identifier. Reads with shared molecular identifiers were discarded instead of being binned into consensus sequences. MiTCR, set to a Q25 quality threshold and the strictest error-elimination algorithm, was used for CDR3 identification, clonotype clustering and error correction. A nonparametric unseen species model with Euler transformation was used to estimate lower-bound total TCR beta diversity. TCRdb passed the public sequencing reads through fastp at Q25 and MiXCR, retaining productive beta sequences. Merged by CDR3 protein, the rows form single entries marked with the most common genes and DNA. These V and J calls originate from TCRdb's pipeline instead of the authors' own analysis. The sample table lists around 1.5 million distinct CDR3 sequences, 42% of them with a count of one. 7.9% of the sample goes to the ten largest clones.

Source material: blood. This clonotype was obtained from a woman aged 18-29 years in good health. The V gene is TRBV5-5 and the J gene is TRBJ2-1; TRBD2 aligns with 11 central bases. The base sequence is TGTGCCAGCAGCTTATATGTTAGCGGGGGGGCTCCATACAATGAGCAGTTCTTC. It specifies CASSLYVSGGAPYNEQFF. With all but the CDR3 taken from the reference TRBV5-5 and TRBJ2-1 genes, the full variable domain is: DAGVTQSPTHLIKTRGQQVTLRCSPISGHKSVSWYQQVLGQGPQFIFQYYEKEERGRGNFPDRFSARQFPNYSSELNVNALLLGDSALYLCASSLYVSGGAPYNEQFFGPGTRLTVL.